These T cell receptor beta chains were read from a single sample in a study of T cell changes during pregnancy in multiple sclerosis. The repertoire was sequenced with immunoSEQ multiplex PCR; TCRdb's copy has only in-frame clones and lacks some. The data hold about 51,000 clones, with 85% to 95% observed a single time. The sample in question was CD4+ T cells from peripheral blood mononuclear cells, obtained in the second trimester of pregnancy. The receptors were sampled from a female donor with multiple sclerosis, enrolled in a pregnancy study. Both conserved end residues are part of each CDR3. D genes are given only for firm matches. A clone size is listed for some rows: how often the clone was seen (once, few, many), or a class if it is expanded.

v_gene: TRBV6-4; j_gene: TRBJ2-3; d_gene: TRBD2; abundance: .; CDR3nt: TGTGCCAGCAGTGACTCTAGCGGGGGCACAGATACGCAGTATTTT; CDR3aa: CASSDSSGGTDTQYF
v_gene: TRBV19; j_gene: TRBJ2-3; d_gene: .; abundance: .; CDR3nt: TGTGCCAGTAAGGGTGTGGGAGCTGGCACAGATACGCAGTATTTT; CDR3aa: CASKGVGAGTDTQYF
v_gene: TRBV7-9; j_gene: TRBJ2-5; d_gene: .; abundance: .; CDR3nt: TGTGCCAGCAGCCCCGAGGATCAGGGGAAGACCCAGTACTTC; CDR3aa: CASSPEDQGKTQYF
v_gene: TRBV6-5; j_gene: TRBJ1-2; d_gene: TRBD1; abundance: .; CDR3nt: TGTGCCAGCAAGAGCCGACAGGGGCACTATGGCTACACCTTC; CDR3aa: CASKSRQGHYGYTF
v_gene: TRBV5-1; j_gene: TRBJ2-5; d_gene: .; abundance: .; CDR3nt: TGCGCCAGCAGCTCGAGCTCCGTAGAGACCCAGTACTTC; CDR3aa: CASSSSSVETQYF
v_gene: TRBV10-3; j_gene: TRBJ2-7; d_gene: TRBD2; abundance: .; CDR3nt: TGTGCCATCGGGGGGGCCTACGAGCAGTACTTC; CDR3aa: CAIGGAYEQYF
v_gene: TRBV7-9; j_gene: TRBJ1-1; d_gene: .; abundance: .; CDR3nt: TGTGCCAGCAGCTTAGGCCCAGCTGAAGCTTTCTTT; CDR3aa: CASSLGPAEAFF
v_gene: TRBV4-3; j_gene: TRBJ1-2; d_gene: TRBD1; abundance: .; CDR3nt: TGCGCCAGCAGCCAAGAAAGGACAGGGGGCACGGGAAACTATGGCTACACCTTC; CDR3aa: CASSQERTGGTGNYGYTF
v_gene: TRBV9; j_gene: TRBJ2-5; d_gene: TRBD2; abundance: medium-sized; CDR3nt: TGTGCCAGCAGCGCTTCGGGACTAGCGCAAGAGACCCAGTACTTC; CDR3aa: CASSASGLAQETQYF
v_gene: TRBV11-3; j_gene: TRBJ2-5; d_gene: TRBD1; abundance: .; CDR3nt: TGTGCCAGCAGCCCAGGACAGGGTGTTTGGACCCAGTACTTC; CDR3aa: CASSPGQGVWTQYF
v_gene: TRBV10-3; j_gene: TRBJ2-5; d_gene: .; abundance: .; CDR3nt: TGTGCCATCGGGACTGTCCAAGAGACCCAGTACTTC; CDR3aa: CAIGTVQETQYF
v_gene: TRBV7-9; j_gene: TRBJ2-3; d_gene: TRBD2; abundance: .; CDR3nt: TGTGCCAGCATCAAGCGGGAACTCACAGATACGCAGTATTTT; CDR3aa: CASIKRELTDTQYF
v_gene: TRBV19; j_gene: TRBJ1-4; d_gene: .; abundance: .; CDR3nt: TGTGCCAGTAGTTCAGGGTTTTCCCGTAATGAAAAACTGTTTTTT; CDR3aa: CASSSGFSRNEKLFF
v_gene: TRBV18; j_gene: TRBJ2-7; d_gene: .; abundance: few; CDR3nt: TGTGCCAGCTCACCAGAAGCGGACTCCGAGCAGTACTTC; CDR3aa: CASSPEADSEQYF
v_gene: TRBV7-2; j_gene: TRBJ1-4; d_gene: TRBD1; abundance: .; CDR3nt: TGTGCCAGCAGCTCTCAGACAGGGGACCGACTGTTTTTT; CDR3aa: CASSSQTGDRLFF
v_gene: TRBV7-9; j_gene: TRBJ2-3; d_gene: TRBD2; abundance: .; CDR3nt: TGTGCCAGCAGCCTACTGAGACTAGCGGGGGGCACAGATACGCAGTATTTT; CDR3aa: CASSLLRLAGGTDTQYF
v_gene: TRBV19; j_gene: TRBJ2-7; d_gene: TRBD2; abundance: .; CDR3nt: TGTGCCAGTAGTATAGTGGGGGGGAGCTCCTACGAGCAGTACTTC; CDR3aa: CASSIVGGSSYEQYF
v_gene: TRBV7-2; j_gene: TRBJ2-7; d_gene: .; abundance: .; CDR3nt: TGTGCCAGCAGCTTAATTGATTCACGGGGGGCCCGCTACGAGCAGTACTTC; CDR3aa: CASSLIDSRGARYEQYF
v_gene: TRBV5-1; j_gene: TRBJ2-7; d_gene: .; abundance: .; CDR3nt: TGCGCCAGCCAAGACAGGTACCCCCCATTGGTGCAGTACTTC; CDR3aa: CASQDRYPPLVQYF
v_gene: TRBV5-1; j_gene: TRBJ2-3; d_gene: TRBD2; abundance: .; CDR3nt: TGCGCCAGCAGCTTGGGGGGGAGGGGCACAGATACGCAGTATTTT; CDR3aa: CASSLGGRGTDTQYF
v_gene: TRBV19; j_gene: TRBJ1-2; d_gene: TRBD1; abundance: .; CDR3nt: TGTGCCAGTGCCGTTGGGGACAGGTTCCCCTTTAACTATGGCTACACCTTC; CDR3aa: CASAVGDRFPFNYGYTF
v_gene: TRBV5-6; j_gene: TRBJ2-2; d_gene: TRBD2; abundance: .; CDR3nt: TGTGCCAGCAGCTTGGCCGGGCTAGCGGGGACCGGGGAGCTGTTTTTT; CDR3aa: CASSLAGLAGTGELFF
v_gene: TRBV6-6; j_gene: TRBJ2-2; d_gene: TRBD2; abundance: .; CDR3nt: TGTGCCAGCCTTGCGGGACTAGGAGGGTCCGGGGAGCTGTTTTTT; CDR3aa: CASLAGLGGSGELFF
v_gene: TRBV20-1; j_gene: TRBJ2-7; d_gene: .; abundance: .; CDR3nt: TGCAGTGCTAGAGATTCGGGGGACCAGTACTTC; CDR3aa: CSARDSGDQYF
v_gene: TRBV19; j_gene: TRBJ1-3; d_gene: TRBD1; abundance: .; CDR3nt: TGTGCCAGTAGTGCCCGACAGGGTAGTGGAAACACCATATATTTT; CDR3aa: CASSARQGSGNTIYF
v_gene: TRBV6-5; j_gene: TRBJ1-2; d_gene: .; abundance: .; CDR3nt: TGTGCCAGCAGTTACTCGGAGGAGTCTAACTATGGCTACACCTTC; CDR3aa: CASSYSEESNYGYTF
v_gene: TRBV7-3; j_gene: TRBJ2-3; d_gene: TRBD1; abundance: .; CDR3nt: TGTGCCAGCAGCTCCTCCCCCACGGGACAGATAGATACGCAGTATTTT; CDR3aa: CASSSSPTGQIDTQYF
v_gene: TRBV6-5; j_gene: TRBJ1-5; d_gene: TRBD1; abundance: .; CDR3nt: TGTGCCAGCAGTTCCGACAGGGGCCAGCCCCAGCATTTT; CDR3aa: CASSSDRGQPQHF
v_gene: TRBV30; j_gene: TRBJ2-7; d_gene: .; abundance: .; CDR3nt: TGTGCCTGGGGGTACAGCGGACCGCCCCACTGTCCCGTTAACTACGAGCAGTACTTC; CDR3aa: CAWGYSGPPHCPVNYEQYF
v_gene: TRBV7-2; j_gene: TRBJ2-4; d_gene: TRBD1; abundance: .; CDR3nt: TGTGCCAGCAGCTTATTCCTTACCGGACAGGGGGAAAACATTCAGTACTTC; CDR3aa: CASSLFLTGQGENIQYF
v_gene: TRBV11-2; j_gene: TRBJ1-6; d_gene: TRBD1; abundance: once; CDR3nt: TGTGCCAGCAGCATCACCGTTGACAGGGTGGTGAGTTCACCCCTCCACTTT; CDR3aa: CASSITVDRVVSSPLHF
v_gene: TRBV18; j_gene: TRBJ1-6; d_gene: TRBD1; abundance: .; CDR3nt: TGTGCCAGCTCACCACCGAAAGGACAGGGCGGGTCACCCCTCCACTTT; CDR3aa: CASSPPKGQGGSPLHF
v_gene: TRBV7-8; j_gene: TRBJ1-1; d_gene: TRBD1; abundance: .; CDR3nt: TGTGCCAGCAGCCCCCGGACAGGGCGCACTGAAGCTTTCTTT; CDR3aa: CASSPRTGRTEAFF
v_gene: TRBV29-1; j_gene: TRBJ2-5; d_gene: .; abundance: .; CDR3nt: TGCAGCGTTGAACCGAGACAGGTGGTGGAGACCCAGTACTTC; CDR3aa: CSVEPRQVVETQYF
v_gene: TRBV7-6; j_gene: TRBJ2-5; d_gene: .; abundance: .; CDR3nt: TGTGCCAGCAGCCAGGACAGGGAGGGGGAGACCCAGTACTTC; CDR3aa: CASSQDREGETQYF
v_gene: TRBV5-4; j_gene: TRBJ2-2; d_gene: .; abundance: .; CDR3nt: TGTGCCAGCAGCAGAGGGGGTTTAATTTCCGGGGAGCTGTTTTTT; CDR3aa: CASSRGGLISGELFF
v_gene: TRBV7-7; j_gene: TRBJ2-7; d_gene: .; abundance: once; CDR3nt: TGTGCTAGCAGCTTAAGGGACTCCTCGACCGAGCAGTACTTC; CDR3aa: CASSLRDSSTEQYF
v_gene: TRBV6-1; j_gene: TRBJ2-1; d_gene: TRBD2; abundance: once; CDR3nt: TGTGCCAGCAGTGGGACTAGCGGGGCAAATGAGCAGTTCTTC; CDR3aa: CASSGTSGANEQFF
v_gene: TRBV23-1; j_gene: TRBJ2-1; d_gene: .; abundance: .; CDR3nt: TGCGCCAGCAGTCAATGGACGAGGGACACCTACAATGAGCAGTTCTTC; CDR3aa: CASSQWTRDTYNEQFF
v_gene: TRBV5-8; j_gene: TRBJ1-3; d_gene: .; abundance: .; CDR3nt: TGTGCCAGCAGCTTGATGGCGGCAACTGGAAACACCATATATTTT; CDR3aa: CASSLMAATGNTIYF
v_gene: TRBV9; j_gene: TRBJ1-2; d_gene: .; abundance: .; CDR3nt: TGTGCCAGCAGCCCGCGTGTAGACCCAGGGTCCTCAGGCTACACCTTC; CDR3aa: CASSPRVDPGSSGYTF
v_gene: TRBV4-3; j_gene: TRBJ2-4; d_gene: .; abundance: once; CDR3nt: TGCGCCAGCAGCCAAGTGGCAGCGGTGGGCAAAAACATTCAGTACTTC; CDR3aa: CASSQVAAVGKNIQYF
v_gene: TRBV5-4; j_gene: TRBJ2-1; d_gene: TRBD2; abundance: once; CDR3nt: TGTGCCAGCAGCTTGTACAGGAAGCGGGGGGGTTTGGAGCAGTTCTTC; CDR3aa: CASSLYRKRGGLEQFF
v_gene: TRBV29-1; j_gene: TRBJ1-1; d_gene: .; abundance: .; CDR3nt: TGCAGCGTTGAAGATCTTAGTCGAAACACTGAAGCTTTCTTT; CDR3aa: CSVEDLSRNTEAFF
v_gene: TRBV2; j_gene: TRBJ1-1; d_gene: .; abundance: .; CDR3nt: TGTGCCAGCAGTGATGAGGCGAACACTGAAGCTTTCTTT; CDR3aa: CASSDEANTEAFF
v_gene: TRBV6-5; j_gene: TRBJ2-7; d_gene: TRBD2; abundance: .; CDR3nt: TGTGCCAGCAGTTATATTCGGACTAGCGACGAGCAGTACTTC; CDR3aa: CASSYIRTSDEQYF
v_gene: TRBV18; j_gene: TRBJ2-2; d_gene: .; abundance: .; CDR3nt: TGTGCCAGCTCCCCAGGAGTCAGGACAGATGGGGAGCTGTTTTTT; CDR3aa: CASSPGVRTDGELFF
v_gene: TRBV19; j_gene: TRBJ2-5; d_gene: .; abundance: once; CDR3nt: TGTGCCAGTAGTATTGGGCACAGGGAGCCTGGGACCCAGTACTTC; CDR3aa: CASSIGHREPGTQYF
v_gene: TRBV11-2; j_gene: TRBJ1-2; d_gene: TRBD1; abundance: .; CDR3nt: TGTGCCAGCAGCTTCATAGGGGGCCGGGGGTATGGCTACACCTTC; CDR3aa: CASSFIGGRGYGYTF